The entry that follows covers one TCR beta chain sequence. V was trimmed by 4 bases and J by 0 bases, leaving 13 bases between them. Germline values: CDR1 MGHRA, CDR2 YSYEKL. The CDR3 has 16 amino acids. Profiled with immunoSEQ multiplex PCR; TCRdb holds only in-frame clones, not every one. The repertoire includes about 480,000 clones, 70% to 90% of them detected once, and over 1.5% sits in the top ten. This record comes from a study of blood T cell repertoires in COVID-19. The source material was PBMCs or T cells enriched from blood (not recorded which). The chain combines TRBV4-1 with TRBJ2-1; tentatively, D is TRBD2 (5 bases). This TCR was sampled from a woman in her thirties or forties who had recovered from COVID-19. CDR3 residues: CASSLGREASYNEQFF. The CDR3 nucleotides read TGCGCCAGCAGCCTCGGCCGGGAAGCCTCCTACAATGAGCAGTTCTTC.